This TCR beta chain was recorded in a study of regulatory T cells in long-lasting Graves disease. Study-wide points: A reduction in accuracy may have resulted from the small sample size.

Germline V gene sequence: CDR1 LNHDA, CDR2 SQIVND (reference sequence). Trimming took 4 bases from V and 2 from J, leaving 11 bases between them. The length of the CDR3 is 14 residues. Time point described: newly diagnosed GD, antithyroid drugs for less than 3 months. The TCR library was made from RNA that had been extracted from PBMCs in TRIzol. On this clonotype: Its antigen is undetermined.

Libraries of TCR beta came from iRepertoire HTBI primers plus Arm-PCR of CDR3 regions. TCRdb re-derived calls from the multiplex PCR reads in MiXCR, one entry per CDR3 protein. The sample holds more than 300,000 distinct CDR3 sequences, approximately 12% seen once. The same data also went into a second study, on T cells in Graves' hyperthyroidism and ophthalmopathy. That study adds: The authors deemed Graves' hyperthyroidism stable absent ophthalmopathy progression within 18 months. Lactation, pregnancy, other autoimmune disease or uncontrolled infection led to exclusion of patients. Carried out on the TCR CDR3, a first-round RT-PCR used the HTBI primer set.

Sequenced material: peripheral blood mononuclear cells (PBMCs), taken at new diagnosis, from a patient treated with antithyroid drugs. The J gene is TRBJ1-2, the V gene TRBV19; maybe TRBD1 (5 bases). The sequence was obtained from a woman between 18 and 29 years old with Graves disease. This chain's CDR3 is CASSTRGANYGYTF. The CDR3 DNA reads as TGTGCCAGTAGTACAAGAGGGGCCAACTATGGCTACACCTTC.